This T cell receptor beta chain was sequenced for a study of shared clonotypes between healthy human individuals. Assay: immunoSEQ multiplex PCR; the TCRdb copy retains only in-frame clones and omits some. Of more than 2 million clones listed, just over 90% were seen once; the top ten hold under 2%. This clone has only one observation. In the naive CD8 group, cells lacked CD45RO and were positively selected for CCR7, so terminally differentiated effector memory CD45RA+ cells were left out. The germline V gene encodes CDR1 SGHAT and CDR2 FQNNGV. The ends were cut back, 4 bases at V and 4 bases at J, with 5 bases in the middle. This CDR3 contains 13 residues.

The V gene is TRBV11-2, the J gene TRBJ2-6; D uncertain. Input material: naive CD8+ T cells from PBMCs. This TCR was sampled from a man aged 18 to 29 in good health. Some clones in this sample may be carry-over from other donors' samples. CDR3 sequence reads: CASSSVGANVLTF. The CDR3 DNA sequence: TGTGCCAGCAGCTCTGTGGGGGCCAACGTCCTGACTTTC.